The TCR beta chain described here comes from a study of beta chain features in type 1 diabetes. Study-level points and caveats: Patients and controls would be equally affected if PCR favored shorter templates. Researchers reported that naive, central memory and Treg TCRB repertoires appeared more similar in patients than in healthy donors. Significant though moderate, a shortening of TCRB CDR3s appeared in all four CD4+ subsets of Type 1 diabetes patients.

This clone was seen only a few times. Its antigen is not identified. Of the isolated RNA, all was reverse transcribed, and so the sequenced material was expressed TCRB transcripts. Profiling relied on immunoSEQ multiplex PCR, and the TCRdb table lists in-frame clones only, not all of them. The sample lists 150,000 to 200,000 clones, about 7.9% occurring once. V dropped 0 bases and J dropped 9; count of bases not matched to a gene: 5. The length of the CDR3 is 14 residues. CDR1 and CDR2 from the germline V gene are KGHSH and LQKENI. The sequencing sample was made of central memory CD4+ T cells from blood. This receptor was obtained from a man younger than 30 with type 1 diabetes. The chain recombines TRBV18 with TRBJ2-1; 7 bases align to TRBD2. The CDR3 DNA follows: TGTGCCAGCTCACCACCGGCCTGGGGGGGTGAGCAGTTCTTC. Its protein is CASSPPAWGGEQFF.